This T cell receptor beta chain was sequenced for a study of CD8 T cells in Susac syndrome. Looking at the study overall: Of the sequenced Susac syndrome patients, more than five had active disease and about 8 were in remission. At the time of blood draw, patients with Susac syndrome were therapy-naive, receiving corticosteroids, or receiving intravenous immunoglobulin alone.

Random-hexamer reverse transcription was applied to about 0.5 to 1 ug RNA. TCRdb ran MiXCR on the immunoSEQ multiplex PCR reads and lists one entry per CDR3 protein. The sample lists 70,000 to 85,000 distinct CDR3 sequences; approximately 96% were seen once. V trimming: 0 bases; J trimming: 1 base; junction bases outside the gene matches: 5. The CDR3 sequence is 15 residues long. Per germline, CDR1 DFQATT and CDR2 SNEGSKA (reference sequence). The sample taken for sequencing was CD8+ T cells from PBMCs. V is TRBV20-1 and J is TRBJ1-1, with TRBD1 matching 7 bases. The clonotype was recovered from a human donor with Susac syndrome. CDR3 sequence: CSARDPDRPNTEAFF. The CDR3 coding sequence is TGCAGTGCTAGAGACCCGGACAGGCCGAACACTGAAGCTTTCTTT.